Listed below are T cell receptor beta chains from one sample, sequenced in a study of blood T cell repertoires in COVID-19. Clones were read by immunoSEQ multiplex PCR, and TCRdb kept only the in-frame ones, dropping some. This table has 150,000 or so clones, 81% appearing once. Source material: PBMCs or T cells enriched from blood (not recorded which). These receptors all come from a middle-aged woman with acute COVID-19. Each CDR3 is given with its conserved first and last residue. The D gene is left open where the match is weak. Where a row states a size, it is once, few, many or the class of an expanded clone; other rows omit it.

TRBV27	TRBD2	TRBJ2-1	once	CASSLDRRTSGRARDNEQFF	TGTGCCAGCAGTTTAGATAGACGGACTAGCGGGAGGGCCCGGGACAATGAGCAGTTCTTC
TRBV11-2	TRBD2	TRBJ2-7	few	CASSLDATSGFEQYF	TGTGCCAGCAGCTTAGATGCGACTAGCGGTTTCGAGCAGTACTTC
TRBV19	TRBD1	TRBJ1-5	.	CASSQGQESYNQPQHF	TGTGCCAGTAGTCAGGGACAGGAGTCCTACAATCAGCCCCAGCATTTT
TRBV5-1	.	TRBJ2-5	.	CASSLGTRTKETQYF	TGCGCCAGCAGCTTAGGGACAAGGACCAAAGAGACCCAGTACTTC
TRBV27	TRBD2	TRBJ2-7	.	CASSPVAAGEGYEQYF	TGTGCCAGCAGCCCCGTAGCAGCGGGAGAGGGGTACGAGCAGTACTTC
TRBV19	TRBD1	TRBJ1-2	.	CASSIRTGLGGYTF	TGTGCCAGTAGTATACGGACAGGGCTGGGAGGCTACACCTTC
TRBV3-1/TRBV3-2	.	TRBJ1-2	.	CASSQGRGTNYGYTF	TGTGCCAGCAGCCAAGGAAGGGGAACTAACTATGGCTACACCTTC
TRBV5-1	TRBD1	TRBJ2-6	.	CASSSPQTTGNGANVLTF	TGCGCCAGCAGCTCGCCCCAGACGACAGGGAACGGGGCCAACGTCCTGACTTTC
TRBV5-5	TRBD1	TRBJ1-1	.	CASSGGTGLSAEAFF	TGTGCCAGCAGCGGAGGGACAGGGCTTTCAGCTGAAGCTTTCTTT
TRBV2	.	TRBJ2-3	few	CASIRERTDTQYF	TGTGCCAGCATACGGGAGAGGACAGATACGCAGTATTTT
TRBV19	.	TRBJ1-2	.	CASSIQRQFYGYTF	TGTGCCAGTAGTATACAGCGGCAGTTCTATGGCTACACCTTC
TRBV19	TRBD2	TRBJ2-7	few	CASTPTSGFRDEQYF	TGTGCCAGTACCCCAACTAGCGGGTTCAGGGACGAGCAGTACTTC
TRBV7-3	.	TRBJ1-2	few	CASSPSGTTDYGYTF	TGTGCCAGCAGCCCAAGCGGGACGACGGACTATGGCTACACCTTC
TRBV5-4	.	TRBJ1-1	.	CASQDGHLNTEAFF	TGTGCCAGCCAAGACGGACATTTGAACACTGAAGCTTTCTTT
TRBV27	TRBD1	TRBJ1-1	.	CASSLTGFTEAFF	TGTGCCAGCAGTTTGACAGGGTTCACTGAAGCTTTCTTT
TRBV5-4	TRBD2	TRBJ2-1	.	CASSLRSGLARYNEQFF	TGTGCCAGCAGCTTGAGGTCGGGACTAGCCCGATACAATGAGCAGTTCTTC
TRBV7-9	TRBD1	TRBJ1-2	.	CASSLVGDRGDYGYTF	TGTGCCAGCAGCTTAGTTGGGGACAGGGGCGACTATGGCTACACCTTC
TRBV7-3	.	TRBJ1-5	.	CASSSDSNQPQHF	TGTGCCAGCAGCTCAGACAGTAATCAGCCCCAGCATTTT
TRBV5-1	.	TRBJ1-3	.	CASSLVPGVGNTIYF	TGCGCCAGCAGCTTGGTCCCAGGGGTCGGAAACACCATATATTTT
TRBV7-7	.	TRBJ2-5	.	CASSLGLGSIETQYF	TGTGCTAGCAGCTTAGGGCTGGGTAGCATTGAGACCCAGTACTTC
TRBV5-1	TRBD2	TRBJ2-1	.	CASKSGRNNEQFF	TGCGCCAGCAAGAGCGGGAGGAATAATGAGCAGTTCTTC
TRBV23-1	TRBD2	TRBJ2-3	.	CASSQGTSETSTDTQYF	TGCGCCAGCAGTCAGGGGACTAGCGAAACTAGCACAGATACGCAGTATTTT
TRBV2	.	TRBJ2-7	.	CASSEIGVRYF	TGTGCCAGCAGTGAAATCGGGGTAAGGTACTTC
TRBV7-6	TRBD2	TRBJ2-2	.	CASSLGLAPNTGELFF	TGTGCCAGCAGCTTAGGACTAGCGCCGAACACCGGGGAGCTGTTTTTT
TRBV2	TRBD1	TRBJ1-1	once	CASKVQGVEGTEAFF	TGTGCCAGCAAGGTACAGGGGGTCGAGGGTACTGAAGCTTTCTTT
TRBV7-3	TRBD2	TRBJ2-1	once	CASSLSGGSYNEQFF	TGTGCCAGCAGCTTATCGGGGGGCTCCTACAATGAGCAGTTCTTC
TRBV5-4	TRBD1	TRBJ2-5	.	CASSTPDRGQETQYF	TGTGCCAGCAGCACGCCCGACAGGGGCCAAGAGACCCAGTACTTC
TRBV7-8	.	TRBJ1-1	.	CASSFNRNTEAFF	TGTGCCAGCAGCTTCAACAGGAACACTGAAGCTTTCTTT
TRBV11-1	.	TRBJ2-7	.	CASSLMSGSSYEQYF	TGTGCCAGCAGCTTAATGTCGGGGAGCTCCTACGAGCAGTACTTC
TRBV7-6	.	TRBJ1-3	once	CASSLGPSGNTIYF	TGTGCCAGCAGCCTAGGTCCTTCTGGAAACACCATATATTTT
TRBV3-1/TRBV3-2	.	TRBJ1-4	.	CASSRVGGGEKLFF	TGTGCCAGCAGTCGCGTCGGGGGAGGCGAAAAACTGTTTTTT
TRBV6-5	.	TRBJ1-2	.	CASRPGVHYGYTF	TGTGCCAGCAGACCAGGGGTTCACTATGGCTACACCTTC
TRBV19	TRBD1	TRBJ2-5	.	CASSIGTGVQETQYF	TGTGCCAGTAGTATAGGGACAGGGGTCCAAGAGACCCAGTACTTC
TRBV7-6	TRBD2	TRBJ2-5	.	CASSPLGLAGPYQETQYF	TGTGCCAGCAGCCCTCTCGGACTAGCGGGCCCGTACCAAGAGACCCAGTACTTC
TRBV30	.	TRBJ1-3	.	CAWSGGQQSITIYF	TGTGCCTGGAGTGGGGGACAACAGTCGATCACCATATATTTT
TRBV19	TRBD1	TRBJ1-5	.	CASSDRDIQPQHF	TGTGCCAGTAGTGACAGGGATATCCAGCCCCAGCATTTT
TRBV19	.	TRBJ1-5	few	CASSIGGRYQPQHF	TGTGCCAGTAGTATAGGGGGGCGGTATCAGCCCCAGCATTTT
TRBV5-1	TRBD1	TRBJ1-1	.	CASKAGGQNTEAFF	TGCGCCAGCAAAGCAGGGGGCCAGAACACTGAAGCTTTCTTT
TRBV19	.	TRBJ1-4	.	CASSNTLEEKLFF	TGTGCCAGTAGTAATACACTGGAGGAAAAACTGTTTTTT
TRBV19	.	TRBJ1-1	.	CASSIGFTDTEAFF	TGTGCCAGTAGTATAGGGTTTACGGACACTGAAGCTTTCTTT
TRBV6-8	.	TRBJ2-2	.	CASSYNGELFF	TGTGCCAGCAGTTATAACGGGGAGCTGTTTTTT
TRBV6-2/TRBV6-3	.	TRBJ2-1	.	CASSSPLRDEQFF	TGTGCCAGCAGTTCCCCTTTGCGCGATGAGCAGTTCTTC
TRBV6-5	.	TRBJ1-3	once	CASSLNPGVINTIYF	TGTGCCAGCAGTTTAAATCCAGGGGTGATAAACACCATATATTTT
TRBV6-5	TRBD2	TRBJ2-5	.	CASSYSMREGQETQYF	TGTGCCAGCAGTTACTCTATGAGGGAGGGACAAGAGACCCAGTACTTC
TRBV4-1	.	TRBJ2-6	.	CASSHTAGAGANVLTF	TGCGCCAGCAGCCATACTGCTGGAGCTGGGGCCAACGTCCTGACTTTC
TRBV4-1	.	TRBJ2-3	.	CASSPLRELSDTQYF	TGCGCCAGCAGCCCCCTCCGGGAGTTAAGTGATACGCAGTATTTT
TRBV12-1	.	TRBJ2-4	.	CASSEGLAENIQYF	TGTGCCAGCAGCGAGGGACTAGCTGAAAACATTCAGTACTTC
TRBV5-1	TRBD1	TRBJ2-5	.	CASSAETGPQETQYF	TGCGCCAGCAGCGCCGAGACAGGGCCCCAAGAGACCCAGTACTTC
TRBV7-2	TRBD2	TRBJ2-3	.	CASSSGLAASTDTQYF	TGTGCCAGCAGCTCGGGACTAGCGGCCAGCACAGATACGCAGTATTTT
TRBV4-1	TRBD1	TRBJ1-2	once	CASSQTRDRGRKANYGYTF	TGCGCCAGCAGCCAAACCCGGGACAGGGGGCGGAAGGCCAACTATGGCTACACCTTC
TRBV5-4	TRBD2	TRBJ2-5	once	CASSLAGGPETQYF	TGTGCCAGCAGCTTGGCGGGAGGGCCAGAGACCCAGTACTTC
TRBV10-3	.	TRBJ2-1	.	CAISESSGYNEQFF	TGTGCCATCAGTGAGTCTAGCGGCTACAATGAGCAGTTCTTC